This T cell receptor beta chain appears in the sequencing data of a study of blood T cells in healthy people across ages. The study's findings and limits: Using unsorted PBMCs precluded a conclusive naive versus antigen-experienced comparison.

Next came a second PCR, run for about 7 to 12 cycles, which used a sample-barcoded 5' primer along with a J-beta primer mix. TCRdb reprocessed the 5' RACE reads with MiXCR, giving one entry per CDR3 protein. This table has roughly 860,000 distinct CDR3 sequences, about 62% appearing once. Comments on this clonotype: Its antigen is currently unknown.

The sequence was obtained from a man in his thirties or forties in good health. Sequencing was carried out using blood.

CDR3 residues: CSIKLMGGSGANVLTF. The CDR3 DNA reads as TGCAGTATCAAACTAATGGGGGGTTCTGGGGCCAACGTCCTGACTTTC. The J gene is TRBJ2-6, the V gene TRBV20-1, with D possibly matching TRBD2 (6 bases). The V and J ends lost 8 bases and 1 base respectively, with 18 bases between them. Per the germline V gene, CDR1 is DFQATT and CDR2 is SNEGSKA (reference sequence). The CDR3 runs 16 residues.